This TCR beta chain derives from a study of healthy donors' naive CD4 and CD8 T cells (dated by TCRdb to the mid-2010s). Turning to the overall study: Donor selection covered three age groups (20-25, 40-50 and 60-70 years) with more than 5 people in each, and the resulting cohort had a mean age of about 44 and was half female. The TCR alpha libraries followed the same workflow as the beta chain, except for a newly designed primer set that covered all functional IMGT alpha gene variants. To check how TCR variation relates to lineage commitment, the researchers sequenced rearranged TCR alpha and beta chains taken from naive CD4+ and CD8+ T cells. The donors were HLA-typed by sequencing at HLA-A, -B, -C, -DRB1, -DQB1 and -DPB1, using the SBTexcellerator protocol, an ABI3130xl analyzer and SBTengine software. The peripheral blood mononuclear cells came from about 18 individuals who were healthy and unrelated.

Cells with a CD4+CD8-CD45RO-CD45RA+ profile were isolated by FACS and defined as naive CD4+ T cells, and those with a CD8+CD4-CD45RA+CD27bright profile were defined as naive CD8+ T cells. Sorting used antibodies against CD4 (RPA-T4), CD8 (SK1), CD27 (O323), CD45RA (HI100) and CD45RO (UCHL1). Reading the germline V gene (reference sequence) gives CDR1 LNHDA and CDR2 SQIVND. V loses 5 bases at its end and J loses 4 bases; junction bases beyond the gene matches: 3. Taken from cysteine to phenylalanine, the CDR3 has 14 residues. Left in the record is the CDR3 DNA by itself, 42 bases read in frame from the first base. The sample was run on a 454 GS FLX Titanium. A previously published linear amplification protocol was used to build TCR libraries from around 500 ng of total RNA. Sequencing was carried out on the Roche/454 Genome Sequencer using Titanium chemistry. The original pipeline was this. Under 90,000 rearranged TCR alpha transcripts were sequenced from about 5 of the healthy donors. Duplicate transcripts were removed, and unique TCR clonotypes were defined by the CDR3 junction according to IMGT nomenclature. Logistic regression in R 2.13.0 modeled CD4 versus CD8 status as a function of V and J genes, with adjustment for donor effects and Bonferroni correction for multiple testing. TCRdb ran its own pipeline on the public reads, namely fastp trimming at Q25 and MiXCR clone calling, and kept in-frame beta chains. Every distinct CDR3 protein forms one entry, paired with its most common genes and DNA. For this entry, the V and J calls and clone size follow TCRdb and not the study's own pipeline. For this sample there are roughly 200,000 distinct CDR3 sequences; about four fifths appear just once. The ten largest make up 2% to 2.5% of the sample.

Overall study outcomes, separate from this receptor: Because alpha and beta chains were sequenced in bulk and could not be paired, combined chain effects were not evaluated. Reportedly, most V and J gene segments showed bias between naive CD4+ and CD8+ cells, and this bias held consistently across donors regardless of HLA genotype. In both chains, CD4+ lineage was linked to a positively charged CDR3, whereas CD8+ lineage was linked to a negatively charged CDR3. Taken together, V genes, J genes and CDR3 charge appeared to account for 10% to 15% of the variance in CD4/CD8 propensity, acting in a largely additive way. Possible repertoire bias arising from homeostatic proliferation of naive T cells was not directly addressed.

In regard to this clonotype: No antigen is known for it. One base away there is no much larger clone; base qualities are not given.

Sequencing input: naive CD4+ and CD8+ T cells sorted from blood, pooled from several donors. The cell subset or site label for this specimen denotes: FACS-sorted naive CD4+ (CD45RO-CD45RA+) and naive CD8+ (CD45RA+CD27bright) T cells. The rearrangement combines TRBV19 with TRBJ2-2; the junction holds 8 bases that match TRBD1. This sequence originates from a pool of human donors in good health; the sample pools cells from several healthy donors. Here the CDR3 is given as CASSGQGATGELFF. The DNA is as follows: TGTGCCAGTAGTGGACAGGGCGCCACCGGGGAGCTGTTTTTT.